These T cell receptor beta chains were read from a single sample in a study of T-cell memory formation after mild COVID-19. MiXCR, run by TCRdb on the 5' RACE reads, gives a single entry per CDR3 protein. The sample has just under 350,000 distinct CDR3 sequences, 10% to 15% seen once; the top ten hold over 20%. The specimen was PBMCs or a T cell subset sorted from them (not recorded which). The origin of the receptors is a man between 18 and 29 years old who had mild COVID-19 (a few samples of this study predate the infection). Cell type and time point are not known. Both conserved end residues are part of each CDR3. D genes are given only for firm matches. Some rows have no size entry. The others give once, few or many, or a class for an expanded clone.

V: TRBV12-3/TRBV12-4; D: NA; size: few; J: TRBJ1-1; CDR3: CASSPRVTEAFF; DNA: TGTGCCAGCAGTCCCAGGGTGACTGAAGCTTTCTTT
V: TRBV7-9; D: NA; size: few; J: TRBJ2-7; CDR3: CASSFEPAGTYEQYF; DNA: TGTGCCAGCAGCTTTGAACCCGCGGGGACCTACGAGCAGTACTTC
V: TRBV6-5; D: TRBD1; size: few; J: TRBJ1-4; CDR3: CASSRTGSDEKLFF; DNA: TGTGCCAGCAGTCGGACAGGGTCAGACGAAAAACTGTTTTTT
V: TRBV4-1; D: TRBD2; size: few; J: TRBJ2-5; CDR3: CASSQVGRGQETQYF; DNA: TGCGCCAGCAGCCAAGTTGGGCGGGGGCAAGAGACCCAGTACTTC
V: TRBV7-9; D: NA; size: few; J: TRBJ1-5; CDR3: CASSLALSNQPQHF; DNA: TGTGCCAGCAGCTTAGCGCTCAGTAATCAGCCCCAGCATTTT
V: TRBV28; D: TRBD2; size: few; J: TRBJ2-1; CDR3: CASSPPLVLADDYNEQFF; DNA: TGTGCCAGCAGTCCCCCTCTCGTCCTAGCGGATGATTACAATGAGCAGTTCTTC
V: TRBV4-3; D: TRBD1; size: few; J: TRBJ1-2; CDR3: CASSQPGQGSYGYTF; DNA: TGCGCCAGCAGCCAACCCGGACAGGGCAGCTATGGCTACACCTTC
V: TRBV6-6; D: NA; size: few; J: TRBJ2-1; CDR3: CASSYYLEPTYNEQFF; DNA: TGTGCCAGCAGTTACTACCTGGAGCCGACCTACAATGAGCAGTTCTTC
V: TRBV7-6; D: TRBD2; size: many; J: TRBJ2-3; CDR3: CASSLLAGITDTQYF; DNA: TGTGCCAGCAGCCTTCTAGCGGGGATCACAGATACGCAGTATTTT
V: TRBV7-2; D: NA; size: few; J: TRBJ2-5; CDR3: CASSFAGGDRETQYF; DNA: TGTGCCAGCAGCTTCGCCGGGGGCGATAGAGAGACCCAGTACTTC
V: TRBV7-2; D: NA; size: many; J: TRBJ1-2; CDR3: CASSLEDVMYGYTF; DNA: TGTGCCAGCAGCTTAGAAGACGTGATGTATGGCTACACCTTC
V: TRBV24-1; D: NA; size: NA; J: TRBJ2-5; CDR3: CATSDPLGGETQYF; DNA: TGTGCCACCAGTGATCCTCTCGGGGGAGAGACCCAGTACTTC
V: TRBV3-1; D: NA; size: few; J: TRBJ2-5; CDR3: CASSQEDKETQYF; DNA: TGTGCCAGCAGCCAAGAGGACAAAGAGACCCAGTACTTC
V: TRBV12-3/TRBV12-4; D: NA; size: few; J: TRBJ2-7; CDR3: CASSPEDNYEQYF; DNA: TGTGCCAGCAGCCCCGAGGACAACTACGAGCAGTACTTC
V: TRBV20-1; D: TRBD2; size: few; J: TRBJ2-7; CDR3: CSAGSGGFYEQYF; DNA: TGCAGTGCTGGGTCGGGGGGATTCTACGAGCAGTACTTC
V: TRBV4-1; D: NA; size: NA; J: TRBJ1-5; CDR3: CASSYVVNQPQHF; DNA: TGCGCCAGCAGCTACGTTGTCAATCAGCCCCAGCATTTT
V: TRBV5-1; D: NA; size: NA; J: TRBJ2-3; CDR3: CASSLVATDTQYF; DNA: TGCGCCAGCAGCTTGGTTGCCACAGATACGCAGTATTTT
V: TRBV5-1; D: NA; size: few; J: TRBJ2-2; CDR3: CASGRTGSTGELFF; DNA: TGCGCCAGCGGTCGGACCGGGAGCACCGGGGAGCTGTTTTTT
V: TRBV10-3; D: NA; size: few; J: TRBJ1-6; CDR3: CAISEGSYNSPLHF; DNA: TGTGCCATCAGTGAAGGCTCCTATAATTCACCCCTCCACTTT
V: TRBV3-1; D: NA; size: NA; J: TRBJ2-7; CDR3: CASSQDRSRF; DNA: TGTGCCAGCAGCCAAGACAGGTCCCGCTTC
V: TRBV20-1; D: NA; size: NA; J: TRBJ1-2; CDR3: CSARWSYGYTF; DNA: TGCAGTGCTAGATGGAGCTATGGCTACACCTTC
V: TRBV3-1; D: NA; size: few; J: TRBJ1-5; CDR3: CASSQYGQPQHF; DNA: TGTGCCAGCAGCCAATACGGGCAGCCCCAGCATTTT
V: TRBV4-1; D: NA; size: many; J: TRBJ1-1; CDR3: CASSQIVQGVPEAFF; DNA: TGCGCCAGCAGCCAAATCGTACAGGGTGTACCTGAAGCTTTCTTT
V: TRBV20-1; D: TRBD2; size: few; J: TRBJ2-1; CDR3: CSASTPRAGVYNEQFF; DNA: TGCAGTGCCAGCACCCCGCGAGCGGGAGTCTACAATGAGCAGTTCTTC
V: TRBV6-2/TRBV6-3; D: NA; size: NA; J: TRBJ2-2; CDR3: CASRPDREGDTGELFF; DNA: TGTGCCAGCAGGCCCGACAGGGAGGGGGACACCGGGGAGCTGTTTTTT
V: TRBV11-2; D: NA; size: few; J: TRBJ2-7; CDR3: CASRDQGYEQYF; DNA: TGTGCCAGCAGAGATCAGGGTTACGAGCAGTACTTC
V: TRBV4-2; D: TRBD2; size: NA; J: TRBJ2-4; CDR3: CASSQLGGGSAKNIQYF; DNA: TGTGCCAGCAGCCAACTTGGGGGGGGATCAGCCAAAAACATTCAGTACTTC
V: TRBV6-6; D: TRBD1; size: NA; J: TRBJ2-7; CDR3: CASSRGQGMAYEQYF; DNA: TGTGCCAGCAGTCGAGGACAGGGGATGGCCTACGAGCAGTACTTC
V: TRBV4-1; D: NA; size: NA; J: TRBJ2-1; CDR3: CASSQVRGGISYNEQFF; DNA: TGCGCCAGCAGCCAAGTCCGCGGCGGGATCTCCTACAATGAGCAGTTCTTC
V: TRBV4-1; D: NA; size: few; J: TRBJ2-1; CDR3: CASSQGSPGFNEQFF; DNA: TGCGCCAGCAGCCAAGGGTCGCCGGGCTTCAATGAGCAGTTCTTC
V: TRBV12-3/TRBV12-4; D: NA; size: few; J: TRBJ1-2; CDR3: CASSWGTQGSYTF; DNA: TGTGCCAGCAGTTGGGGTACTCAAGGGAGCTACACCTTC
V: TRBV11-2; D: TRBD1; size: many; J: TRBJ1-4; CDR3: CASSPDRASEKLFF; DNA: TGTGCCAGCAGCCCTGACAGGGCTAGTGAAAAACTGTTTTTT
V: TRBV5-1; D: NA; size: NA; J: TRBJ2-5; CDR3: CASSWEMRETQYF; DNA: TGCGCCAGCAGCTGGGAGATGAGGGAGACCCAGTACTTC
V: TRBV11-2; D: NA; size: many; J: TRBJ1-5; CDR3: CASSPFGGGNQPQHF; DNA: TGTGCCAGCAGCCCATTCGGGGGAGGAAATCAGCCCCAGCATTTT
V: TRBV28; D: NA; size: NA; J: TRBJ1-5; CDR3: CASSSPLFRLVNQPQHF; DNA: TGTGCCAGCAGTTCCCCCCTATTTCGACTAGTCAATCAGCCCCAGCATTTT
V: TRBV6-5; D: TRBD2; size: few; J: TRBJ2-7; CDR3: CASSYSRQGGGQYF; DNA: TGTGCCAGCAGTTACTCAAGGCAGGGCGGGGGGCAGTACTTC
V: TRBV5-6; D: NA; size: many; J: TRBJ2-4; CDR3: CASSSRDSGGIAKNIQYF; DNA: TGTGCCAGCAGCAGCCGGGACAGCGGAGGGATCGCCAAAAACATTCAGTACTTC
V: TRBV5-1; D: NA; size: NA; J: TRBJ1-1; CDR3: CASSLGPGGPEAFF; DNA: TGCGCCAGCAGCTTGGGTCCGGGGGGCCCTGAAGCTTTCTTT
V: TRBV12-3/TRBV12-4; D: TRBD2; size: many; J: TRBJ2-1; CDR3: CASTLFSGGANEQFF; DNA: TGTGCCAGCACCCTCTTTAGCGGGGGGGCGAATGAGCAGTTCTTC
V: TRBV20-1; D: NA; size: few; J: TRBJ2-3; CDR3: CSNNGAGVTDTQYF; DNA: TGCAGTAATAACGGGGCAGGGGTCACAGATACGCAGTATTTT
V: TRBV12-3/TRBV12-4; D: TRBD1; size: many; J: TRBJ2-5; CDR3: CASSKTGLQETQYF; DNA: TGTGCCAGCAGCAAGACAGGGTTACAAGAGACCCAGTACTTC
V: TRBV10-3; D: NA; size: few; J: TRBJ1-1; CDR3: CAISESIGTEAFF; DNA: TGTGCCATCAGTGAGTCGATAGGCACTGAAGCTTTCTTT
V: TRBV6-5; D: NA; size: NA; J: TRBJ1-6; CDR3: CASSPVSRSPLHF; DNA: TGTGCCAGCAGCCCCGTTTCTCGTTCACCCCTCCACTTT
V: TRBV18; D: NA; size: NA; J: TRBJ1-2; CDR3: CASSPDSRGYTF; DNA: TGTGCCAGCTCCCCGGACAGTAGGGGCTACACCTTC
V: TRBV27; D: NA; size: NA; J: TRBJ1-1; CDR3: CASSMGHTNTEAFF; DNA: TGTGCCAGCAGTATGGGACACACGAACACTGAAGCTTTCTTT
V: TRBV14; D: NA; size: few; J: TRBJ2-5; CDR3: CASSPGLKETQYF; DNA: TGTGCCAGCAGCCCAGGACTAAAAGAGACCCAGTACTTC
V: TRBV25-1; D: NA; size: NA; J: TRBJ1-6; CDR3: CASSRRSYNSPLHF; DNA: TGTGCCAGCAGTCGCAGGTCTTATAATTCACCCCTCCACTTT
V: TRBV12-3/TRBV12-4; D: NA; size: many; J: TRBJ2-5; CDR3: CASSLSTGSEETQYF; DNA: TGTGCCAGCAGTTTAAGTACAGGGAGCGAGGAGACCCAGTACTTC
V: TRBV5-1; D: NA; size: many; J: TRBJ1-2; CDR3: CASSLGAARSYGYTF; DNA: TGCGCCAGCAGCTTGGGGGCAGCCCGAAGCTATGGCTACACCTTC
V: TRBV5-1; D: NA; size: few; J: TRBJ2-2; CDR3: CASSLATGATGELFF; DNA: TGCGCCAGCAGCCTGGCGACGGGGGCGACCGGGGAGCTGTTTTTT